These 14 T cell receptor beta chains originate from one sample sequenced in a study of shared clonotypes between healthy human individuals. The assay was immunoSEQ multiplex PCR, and TCRdb's table has in-frame clones only and misses some. In the table there are 1,400,000 or so clones, approximately 98.5% of which are singletons. Source material: naive CD4+ T cells sorted from blood. Noted subset: CD45RA+ positively selected. The receptors here all came from a man younger than 40 in good health.

The J gene is TRBJ2-5, the V gene TRBV11-2, with a possible D match to TRBD1 (5 bases). CDR1 and CDR2 (germline): SGHAT, FQNNGV. The CDR3 has 13 amino acids. Trimming cost V 3 bases and J 7 bases, with 12 bases left between them. In nucleotides, the CDR3 is TGTGCCAGCAGCTTTGGGGCAGTCGGGACCCAGTACTTC. Its protein product is CASSFGAVGTQYF.

The V call is TRBV28, the J call TRBJ2-1; 16 nucleotides agree with TRBD2. Germline trimming cut 5 bases from V and 7 bases from J; bases unmatched to any gene: 11. Germline assignment: CDR1 MDHEN and CDR2 SYDVKM. The CDR3 totals 18 residues. The DNA of the CDR3 is TGTGCCAGCAGTAACCTCGGGACTAGCGGGAGGGCCAGGAATGAGCAGTTCTTC. The encoded protein is CASSNLGTSGRARNEQFF.

The gene calls are TRBV2 and TRBJ2-2; 7 nucleotides agree with TRBD1. The CDR3 totals 14 residues. Germline V lookup: CDR1 SNHLY, CDR2 FYNNEI. V gave up 7 bases and J gave up 0 bases; unmatched junction bases: 2. CDR3 sequence (DNA): TGTGCCAGCATAGGGACAGCGAACACCGGGGAGCTGTTTTTT. Amino acids: CASIGTANTGELFF.

The rearrangement links TRBV29-1 to TRBJ2-2; TRBD1 might be the D (5 bases). CDR1 and CDR2 (germline): SQVTM, ANQGSEA. This CDR3 spans 13 amino acids. Trimming removed 5 bases at V and 4 bases at J, with 11 bases between. The CDR3 spells CSVRGRVTGELFF. The CDR3 bases are TGCAGCGTTAGGGGCAGGGTCACCGGGGAGCTGTTTTTT.

The V and J genes are TRBV12-5 and TRBJ2-5, with 10 bases that match TRBD1. With V trimmed by 4 bases and J by 5 bases, 10 bases remained unmatched. Germline V gives CDR1 LGHNT, CDR2 FRNRAP. The CDR3 is 16 amino acids. This CDR3 is CASGWGPGQGLETQYF. The CDR3 DNA reads TGTGCTAGTGGTTGGGGTCCGGGACAGGGGTTGGAGACCCAGTACTTC. Together with reference TRBV12-5 and TRBJ2-5, the CDR3 gives the full variable domain: DARVTQTPRHKVTEMGQEVTMRCQPILGHNTVFWYRQTMMQGLELLAYFRNRAPLDDSGMPKDRFSAEMPDATLATLKIQPSEPRDSAVYFCASGWGPGQGLETQYFGPGTRLLVL.

The J gene is TRBJ1-1, the V gene TRBV19; D not certain. CDR1 is LNHDA, CDR2 SQIVND, per germline (reference sequence). Trimming pared 8 bases from V and 3 bases from J, leaving 10 bases between. The CDR3 sequence is 12 residues long. The CDR3 nucleotides read TGTGCCAGTGCCGGGTTGGACACTGAAGCTTTCTTT. Translation: CASAGLDTEAFF.

The chain joins TRBV27 to TRBJ1-1; 10 bases match TRBD1. The V and J ends lost 5 bases and 1 base, in that order; junction bases with no gene match: 7. The CDR3 is 16 amino acids. From germline, CDR1 is MNHEY and CDR2 SMNVEV (reference sequence). The CDR3 DNA reads as TGTGCCAGCAGTAAAGGACAGGGGGTATGGAACACTGAAGCTTTCTTT. Its protein is CASSKGQGVWNTEAFF.

The chain combines TRBV5-1 with TRBJ1-5; no definite D call. The V gene lost 0 bases and the J gene lost 5 bases, with 9 bases spanning the gap. There are 14 residues in the CDR3. In germline, CDR1 is SGHRS, CDR2 YFSETQ. CDR3 sequence: CASSLGLDHQPQHF. CDR3 coding DNA: TGCGCCAGCAGCTTGGGGCTGGACCATCAGCCCCAGCATTTT.

The rearrangement joins TRBV9 to TRBJ2-3; D call uncertain. The CDR3 is made up of 13 amino acids. In germline, CDR1 is SGDLS, CDR2 YYNGEE. Trimming pared 0 bases from V and 3 bases from J, leaving 5 bases between. Written as DNA, the CDR3 is TGTGCCAGCAGCGTAGTAAGGACAGATACGCAGTATTTT. Translation: CASSVVRTDTQYF.

The chain links TRBV18 to TRBJ2-3; weak D call: TRBD1 (5 bases). Trimming cost V 3 bases and J 1 base, with 17 bases left between them. The CDR3 totals 17 residues. The germline V gene has CDR1 KGHSH and CDR2 LQKENI. CDR3 sequence reads: CASSPSPQGIGTDTQYF. The CDR3 DNA sequence: TGTGCCAGCTCACCCTCACCGCAGGGTATTGGCACAGATACGCAGTATTTT.

The J gene is TRBJ1-2, the V gene TRBV5-1; D remains ambiguous. The CDR3 covers 15 residues. From germline, CDR1 is SGHRS and CDR2 YFSETQ. V lost 4 bases and J lost 0, with 13 bases in between. CDR3 sequence reads: CASSPSGESNYGYTF. Written as DNA, the CDR3 is TGCGCCAGCAGCCCAAGTGGGGAGTCTAACTATGGCTACACCTTC.

The chain employs TRBV14 and TRBJ2-5; unclear D gene. This CDR3 comprises 13 residues. Looked up from germline, CDR1 is SGHDN and CDR2 is FVKESK. Trimming took 1 base from V and 5 from J, leaving 8 bases between them. CDR3 nucleotides: TGTGCCAGCAGCCAAGTCTCGGTGGAGACCCAGTACTTC. It specifies CASSQVSVETQYF.

The chain has TRBV19 and TRBJ2-7; perhaps TRBD1 as D (6 bases). There are 12 residues in the CDR3. Germline CDR1 and CDR2: LNHDA and SQIVND (reference sequence). The V end lost 5 bases, the J end lost 4 bases, and 9 bases lay between the germline ends. The CDR3 bases are TGTGCCAGTAGTTTGACAGGTTACGAGCAGTACTTC. This codes for CASSLTGYEQYF.

This chain joins TRBV5-1 and TRBJ1-1, with a weak D call TRBD1 (5 bases). Germline-derived CDR1 and CDR2 are SGHRS and YFSETQ. The CDR3 is made up of 13 amino acids. Trimming left V 4 bases short and J 4 bases short, with 11 bases between. The CDR3 here is CASSIRVGTEAFF. The CDR3 DNA is TGCGCCAGCAGCATCAGGGTGGGCACTGAAGCTTTCTTT.